A selection of T cell receptor beta chains follows, all from one sample in a study of blood T cells in healthy people across ages. TCRdb reanalysed the 5' RACE reads using MiXCR and keeps one entry per CDR3 protein. Altogether roughly 800,000 distinct CDR3 sequences are present, more than 45% being singletons, with the ten largest covering roughly 22%. The sequencing input was blood. These receptors originate from a man aged 25 to 40 in good health. Each CDR3 is given without its conserved first and last residue. Each record gives: J gene, V gene, CDR3 protein.

TRBJ2-7,TRBV7-7,ASSLGTGDEQY
TRBJ1-2,TRBV7-2,ASSSTPIYGYT
TRBJ2-7,TRBV10-3,AISEQGQGYEQY
TRBJ2-1,TRBV6-2/TRBV6-3,ASSYRPPDEQF
TRBJ2-3,TRBV12-3/TRBV12-4,ASSFGGRTDTQY
TRBJ2-3,TRBV25-1,ASRGRTVTDTQY
TRBJ2-5,TRBV3-1,ASSQDVEEETQY
TRBJ2-7,TRBV15,ATSSGVYEQY
TRBJ2-3,TRBV5-6,ASSFNTADTDTQY
TRBJ1-2,TRBV5-4,ASSLDGYGRANYGYT
TRBJ2-4,TRBV12-3/TRBV12-4,ASSLGEADTKQY
TRBJ2-5,TRBV15,ATSRDGGWETQY
TRBJ2-5,TRBV6-2/TRBV6-3,ASRRRGDQETQY
TRBJ1-2,TRBV21-1,ASSSLTGADYGYT
TRBJ1-2,TRBV29-1,SVKLTGGGFDYT
TRBJ2-5,TRBV6-2/TRBV6-3,ASSYDRTQETQY
TRBJ2-3,TRBV2,ASRIATDTQY
TRBJ2-7,TRBV20-1,SARSLLDEQY
TRBJ2-4,TRBV5-1,ASSWGFPNIQY
TRBJ2-1,TRBV7-6,ASGGTRANEQF
TRBJ2-5,TRBV12-3/TRBV12-4,ASSRDVSQETQY
TRBJ2-1,TRBV4-2,VSSPRALADYNEQF
TRBJ1-5,TRBV12-3/TRBV12-4,ASSLGGGGSNQPQH
TRBJ2-6,TRBV7-9,ASGAGGSGANVLT
TRBJ2-6,TRBV6-2/TRBV6-3,ASSPGTASGADVLT
TRBJ2-7,TRBV29-1,SVKGLAGASTYEQY
TRBJ2-3,TRBV20-1,SAFGTSGTDTQY
TRBJ2-6,TRBV10-3,ATNPTGAGANVLT
TRBJ1-2,TRBV7-9,ASSSKTGLWGYT
TRBJ2-3,TRBV9,ASSALEITDTQY
TRBJ1-2,TRBV29-1,SVGTVGFYGYT
TRBJ1-2,TRBV5-1,ASSLEDVRGYT
TRBJ1-2,TRBV11-2,ASSLSRSNYGYT
TRBJ2-1,TRBV7-6,ASTQAASGHSNEQF
TRBJ2-1,TRBV12-3/TRBV12-4,TSSYSPGQGPMAYNEQF
TRBJ2-1,TRBV20-1,SARELAGGHSEQF
TRBJ2-3,TRBV20-1,SADVARDTQY
TRBJ2-7,TRBV7-9,ASSWTETNTYEQY
NA,TRBV15,ATSTLEEGRRSETQY
TRBJ2-7,TRBV11-1,ASRGQAYYEQY